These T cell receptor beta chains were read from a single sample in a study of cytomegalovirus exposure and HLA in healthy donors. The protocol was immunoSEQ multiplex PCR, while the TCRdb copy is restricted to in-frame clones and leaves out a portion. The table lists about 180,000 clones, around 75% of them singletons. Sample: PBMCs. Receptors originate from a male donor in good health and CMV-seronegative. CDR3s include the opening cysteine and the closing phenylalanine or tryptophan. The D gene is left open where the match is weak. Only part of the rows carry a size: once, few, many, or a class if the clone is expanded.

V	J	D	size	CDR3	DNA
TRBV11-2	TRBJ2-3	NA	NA	CASSHTGTPRYTDTQYF	TGTGCCAGCAGCCATACCGGGACTCCACGTTACACAGATACGCAGTATTTT
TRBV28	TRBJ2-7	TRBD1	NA	CASSSGQESYEQYF	TGTGCCAGCAGTTCGGGACAGGAGTCCTACGAGCAGTACTTC
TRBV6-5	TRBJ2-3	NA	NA	CASSTWRRADTQYF	TGTGCCAGCAGTACATGGAGGAGGGCAGATACGCAGTATTTT
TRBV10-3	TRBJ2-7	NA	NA	CAISESIRGEQYF	TGTGCCATCAGTGAGTCTATCCGGGGCGAGCAGTACTTC
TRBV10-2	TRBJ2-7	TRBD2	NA	CASRTSSPEQYF	TGCGCCAGCAGGACTAGCTCTCCCGAGCAGTACTTC
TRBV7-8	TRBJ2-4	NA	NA	CASSLAVRGTKNIQYF	TGTGCCAGCAGCCTAGCAGTCAGGGGTACCAAAAACATTCAGTACTTC
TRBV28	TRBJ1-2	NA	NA	CASSLEGVDGYTF	TGTGCCAGCAGTTTAGAAGGGGTGGATGGCTACACCTTC
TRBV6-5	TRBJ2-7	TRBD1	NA	CASSYLQGAYEQYF	TGTGCCAGCAGTTATCTACAGGGGGCATACGAGCAGTACTTC
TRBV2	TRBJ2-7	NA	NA	CASRSYEQYF	TGTGCCAGCAGGTCGTACGAGCAGTACTTC
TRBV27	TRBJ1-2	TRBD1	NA	CASSWTPGTVHNNYGYTF	TGTGCCAGCAGTTGGACCCCCGGGACAGTTCACAATAACTATGGCTACACCTTC
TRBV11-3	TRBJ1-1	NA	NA	CASSRSGTSFF	TGTGCCAGCAGCCGATCCGGGACATCTTTCTTT
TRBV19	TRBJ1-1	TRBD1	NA	CASSGQGQGGTEAFF	TGTGCCAGTAGTGGCCAGGGACAGGGGGGCACTGAAGCTTTCTTT
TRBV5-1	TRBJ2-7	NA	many	CASSTIPTGEQYF	TGCGCCAGCAGCACTATACCGACAGGCGAGCAGTACTTC
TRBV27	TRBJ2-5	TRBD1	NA	CASSQGAREETQYF	TGTGCCAGCAGCCAGGGGGCACGAGAAGAGACCCAGTACTTC
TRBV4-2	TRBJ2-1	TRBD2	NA	CASSHGLAGANEQFF	TGTGCCAGCAGCCATGGACTAGCGGGAGCTAATGAGCAGTTCTTC
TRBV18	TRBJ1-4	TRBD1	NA	CASSPDRGASTNEKLFF	TGTGCCAGCTCACCAGACAGGGGGGCCTCAACTAATGAAAAACTGTTTTTT
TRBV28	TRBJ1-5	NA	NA	CASTGRRSGGNQPQHF	TGTGCCAGCACCGGACGTAGGTCAGGAGGAAATCAGCCCCAGCATTTT
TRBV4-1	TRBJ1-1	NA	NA	CASSYSRNDLRGTEAFF	TGCGCCAGCAGCTATTCACGAAACGACCTCAGGGGCACTGAAGCTTTCTTT
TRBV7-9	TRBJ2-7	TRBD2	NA	CASSEGTSGRQYEQYF	TGTGCCAGCAGCGAAGGGACTAGCGGGAGACAGTACGAGCAGTACTTC
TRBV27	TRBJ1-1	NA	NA	CASSLQGGEAFF	TGTGCCAGCAGTTTACAAGGAGGGGAAGCTTTCTTT
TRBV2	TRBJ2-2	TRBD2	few	CASRLGTSGTNTGELFF	TGTGCCAGCAGACTCGGGACTAGCGGGACGAACACCGGGGAGCTGTTTTTT
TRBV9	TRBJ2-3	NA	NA	CASSVALSTDTQYF	TGTGCCAGCAGCGTAGCCCTAAGCACAGATACGCAGTATTTT
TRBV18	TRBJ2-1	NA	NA	CASSRGGISYNEQFF	TGTGCCAGCTCACGAGGCGGGATTTCCTACAATGAGCAGTTCTTC
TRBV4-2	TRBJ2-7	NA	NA	CASSQERWATYEQYF	TGTGCCAGCAGCCAAGAAAGATGGGCAACCTACGAGCAGTACTTC
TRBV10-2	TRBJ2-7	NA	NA	CASSDPGDYEQYF	TGCGCCAGCAGTGACCCCGGGGACTACGAGCAGTACTTC
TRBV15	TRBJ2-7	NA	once	CATSSPRGRGTYEQYF	TGTGCCACCAGCTCCCCGAGGGGGAGGGGGACCTACGAGCAGTACTTC
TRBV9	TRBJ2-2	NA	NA	CASSVPGRAANTGELFF	TGTGCCAGCAGCGTACCTGGCAGGGCCGCGAACACCGGGGAGCTGTTTTTT
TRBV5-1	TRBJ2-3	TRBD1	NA	CASSSTGVDTQYF	TGCGCCAGCAGCTCAACAGGGGTAGATACGCAGTATTTT
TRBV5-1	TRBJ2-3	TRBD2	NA	CASSLGGTSKEDTQYF	TGCGCCAGCAGCTTGGGGGGGACTAGCAAGGAAGATACGCAGTATTTT
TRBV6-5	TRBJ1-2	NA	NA	CASSYSRQGGDGYTF	TGTGCCAGCAGTTACTCTCGGCAGGGAGGAGATGGCTACACCTTC
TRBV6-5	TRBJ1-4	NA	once	CASSFLNEKLFF	TGTGCCAGCAGTTTCCTTAATGAAAAACTGTTTTTT
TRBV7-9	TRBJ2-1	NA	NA	CASSLRNEQFF	TGTGCCAGCAGCTTACGTAATGAGCAGTTCTTC
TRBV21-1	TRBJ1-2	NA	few	CASSRDRGRGYTF	TGTGCCAGCAGCAGGGACAGGGGGCGCGGCTACACCTTC
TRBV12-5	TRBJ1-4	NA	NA	CASGSEGGNEKLFF	TGTGCTAGTGGTTCAGAGGGAGGTAATGAAAAACTGTTTTTT
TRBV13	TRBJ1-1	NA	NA	CASNSGPPGNTEAFF	TGTGCCAGCAATTCAGGGCCTCCGGGGAACACTGAAGCTTTCTTT
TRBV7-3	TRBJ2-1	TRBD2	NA	CASSSLPLAGGPLEQFF	TGTGCCAGCAGCTCCCTCCCGCTAGCGGGGGGGCCACTTGAGCAGTTCTTC
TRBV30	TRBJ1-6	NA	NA	CAWSVSVENSPLHF	TGTGCCTGGAGTGTTTCCGTAGAGAATTCACCCCTCCACTTT
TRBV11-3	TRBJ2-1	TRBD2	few	CASSLSGSGEQFF	TGTGCCAGCAGCCTTAGCGGGAGCGGTGAGCAGTTCTTC
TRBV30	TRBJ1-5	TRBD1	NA	CAWGNQGAGNQPQHF	TGTGCCTGGGGGAACCAGGGGGCTGGAAATCAGCCCCAGCATTTT
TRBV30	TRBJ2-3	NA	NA	CAWSVTLHLVGGPDTQYF	TGTGCCTGGAGTGTGACCCTCCATCTAGTGGGGGGGCCAGATACGCAGTATTTT
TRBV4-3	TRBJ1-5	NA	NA	CASSQQLQFNQPQHF	TGCGCCAGCAGCCAACAGTTACAGTTTAATCAGCCCCAGCATTTT
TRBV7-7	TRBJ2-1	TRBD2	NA	CASSLRREGYNEQFF	TGTGCCAGCAGCTTACGGCGGGAGGGCTACAATGAGCAGTTCTTC
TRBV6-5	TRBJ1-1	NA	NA	CASRAYRNTEAFF	TGTGCCAGCAGAGCATACAGGAACACTGAAGCTTTCTTT
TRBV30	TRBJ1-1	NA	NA	CAWSLVGANEAFF	TGTGCCTGGAGTCTGGTAGGGGCTAATGAAGCTTTCTTT
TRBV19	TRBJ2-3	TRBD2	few	CASSIRTSGSTDTQYF	TGTGCCAGTAGTATTCGAACTAGCGGAAGCACAGATACGCAGTATTTT
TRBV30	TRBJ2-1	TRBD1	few	CAWSATGYNEQFF	TGTGCCTGGAGTGCGACAGGGTACAATGAGCAGTTCTTC
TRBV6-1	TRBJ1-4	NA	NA	CASRGGGTNEKLFF	TGTGCCAGCAGAGGGGGGGGTACTAATGAAAAACTGTTTTTT
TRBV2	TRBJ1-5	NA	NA	CASSLGQGYQPQHF	TGTGCCAGCAGTCTAGGGCAGGGGTATCAGCCCCAGCATTTT
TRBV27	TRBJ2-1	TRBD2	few	CASSPTSGSVNEQFF	TGTGCCAGCAGTCCCACTAGCGGGAGTGTCAATGAGCAGTTCTTC
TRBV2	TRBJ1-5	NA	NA	CAVRGGAELANQPQHF	TGTGCCGTTCGGGGAGGGGCAGAGTTAGCAAATCAGCCCCAGCATTTT
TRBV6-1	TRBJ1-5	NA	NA	CASSESNSNQPQHF	TGTGCCAGCAGTGAGAGTAATAGCAATCAGCCCCAGCATTTT
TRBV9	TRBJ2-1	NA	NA	CASSDPRGAYNEQFF	TGTGCCAGCAGCGACCCCCGCGGGGCCTACAATGAGCAGTTCTTC
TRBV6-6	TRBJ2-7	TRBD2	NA	CASSYSSGGAYEQYF	TGTGCCAGCAGTTACTCTAGCGGGGGGGCCTACGAGCAGTACTTC
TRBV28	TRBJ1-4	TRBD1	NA	CASTNRGREKLFF	TGTGCCAGCACAAACAGGGGGCGAGAAAAACTGTTTTTT
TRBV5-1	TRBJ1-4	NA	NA	CASSSLGTTNEKLFF	TGCGCCAGCAGCTCGCTCGGGACAACTAATGAAAAACTGTTTTTT
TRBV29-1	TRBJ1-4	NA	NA	CSVGAGATNEKLFF	TGCAGCGTTGGGGCGGGCGCAACTAATGAAAAACTGTTTTTT
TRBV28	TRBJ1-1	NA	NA	CASRGGQGFVEAFF	TGTGCCAGCAGGGGGGGGCAGGGGTTCGTTGAAGCTTTCTTT